The present TCR beta chain was sequenced within a study of T cell responses to AZD1222 COVID-19 vaccine. Study observations and caveats: Close to half of all spike-specific TCRs reportedly target regions of the variants that are unmutated. Donors skewed white British and female; clonal diversity was possibly underestimated. Among those given AZD1222, only six were seropositive at baseline.

Turning to this clone: Its antigen is unidentified.

The germline V gene has CDR1 KGHDR and CDR2 SFDVKD. This CDR3 contains 14 residues. Trimming pared 1 base from V and 2 bases from J, leaving 7 bases between. The data were produced by immunoSEQ multiplex PCR, yet TCRdb's version contains in-frame clones alone and is incomplete. This sample has some 150,000 clones, with about 92% found just once. The sequencing here drew on peripheral blood, taken on day 0 of MenACWY control vaccination. The V call is TRBV24-1, the J call TRBJ1-2; D remains ambiguous. The source is an adult in good health. CDR3 protein: CATSDFKSNYGYTF. The CDR3 DNA is TGTGCCACCAGTGATTTTAAGTCCAACTATGGCTACACCTTC.